This is a list of T cell receptor beta chains from one sample in a study of response to subunit inactivated influenza vaccine. Via MiXCR, TCRdb re-called the RT-PCR reads, giving one row per CDR3 protein. Of almost 600,000 distinct CDR3 sequences listed, approximately 15% were seen once; the top ten hold around 10%. Sequenced material: PBMCs from blood, taken less than 13 days after vaccination. These receptors were obtained from a middle-aged man who received an inactivated influenza vaccine. The CDR3 runs from the conserved cysteine through the conserved F or W. The D gene is left open where the match is weak. For some rows the clone size is stated as once, few or many, or as a class when expanded; others skip it.

V gene,J gene,D gene,clone size,CDR3 protein
TRBV6-1,TRBJ2-5,TRBD2,few,CASSDSGGEETQYF
TRBV18,TRBJ2-7,.,.,CASSTSSGYEQYF
TRBV11-2,TRBJ2-4,TRBD1,few,CASSLVWTGKNIQYF
TRBV2,TRBJ1-1,.,many,CATRGLGIQGISEAFF
TRBV7-9,TRBJ2-1,TRBD1,many,CASGKQGDEQFF
TRBV15,TRBJ1-5,.,few,CATSRDGRSNQPQHF
TRBV28,TRBJ2-7,.,.,CASSLFGGSSVSYEQYF
TRBV3-1,TRBJ2-1,.,.,CASSQRLDNEQFF
TRBV25-1,TRBJ1-6,.,few,CATEGVRGASYNSPLHF
TRBV30,TRBJ1-1,.,.,CAWSPIVREKAFF
TRBV6-2/TRBV6-3,TRBJ2-5,.,few,CASSSTAFQETQYF
TRBV12-3/TRBV12-4,TRBJ2-7,TRBD2,.,CASSLGAGGEQYF
TRBV7-2,TRBJ2-3,.,few,CASSRVQDTQYF
TRBV4-2,TRBJ2-1,TRBD2,.,CASSPSSGLVGNEQFF
TRBV28,TRBJ2-3,TRBD2,.,CASSLPSGGPSTDTQYF
TRBV3-1,TRBJ2-2,.,many,CASSQVSFGDTGELFF
TRBV20-1,TRBJ2-7,.,.,CSAAGAYEQYF
TRBV29-1,TRBJ2-3,.,many,CSARGTPTDTQYF
TRBV5-1,TRBJ1-4,TRBD1,.,CASSFTGANEKLFF
TRBV12-3/TRBV12-4,TRBJ2-1,.,.,CASSFVGLGSGVQFF
TRBV10-2,TRBJ2-3,.,.,CASSEGGGTDTQYF
TRBV28,TRBJ2-7,.,many,CASSSPRPTYEQYF
TRBV5-8,TRBJ2-5,TRBD1,few,CASSYMTGLGETQYF
TRBV20-1,TRBJ2-7,TRBD1,.,CSAPGTVRLEQYF
TRBV3-1,TRBJ1-2,.,few,CASSQGAVSGANYGYTF
TRBV7-8,TRBJ2-4,TRBD1,many,CASSRPRTGPHIQYF
TRBV12-3/TRBV12-4,TRBJ1-1,TRBD1,few,CASSFSGTGGVGTEAFF
TRBV6-2/TRBV6-3,TRBJ2-4,TRBD1,.,CASLPGQGPLSDIQYF
TRBV19,TRBJ1-5,TRBD1,many,CASSREQGAGNQPQHF
TRBV7-3,TRBJ2-1,.,.,CASSLMAEGEQFF
TRBV7-3,TRBJ2-1,.,.,CASSLAVRDSYNEQFF
TRBV18,TRBJ2-3,TRBD2,.,CASSPRAGPSTDTQYF
TRBV18,TRBJ1-2,.,.,CASSPRADPYGYTF
TRBV18,TRBJ1-1,.,.,CASSPLGHLSGEAFF
TRBV5-8,TRBJ1-2,.,many,CASSYGWGLKKQGYTF
TRBV12-3/TRBV12-4,TRBJ2-5,TRBD2,few,CASSLQLAGAETQYF
TRBV29-1,TRBJ2-7,TRBD2,.,CSAAPSGSTYEQYF
TRBV11-2,TRBJ2-7,.,many,CASSLGYDSSYEQYF
TRBV7-3,TRBJ2-3,.,few,CASSLSGSVTDTQYF
TRBV7-2,TRBJ1-3,TRBD1,few,CASSPRPDRGTNTIYF
TRBV20-1,TRBJ1-5,TRBD1,.,CSAHDRAGDQPQHF
TRBV2,TRBJ2-4,TRBD2,few,CASRARLAGNIQYF
TRBV28,TRBJ2-5,.,.,CASSLTGPGAGLQETQYF
TRBV29-1,TRBJ1-5,TRBD1,many,CSVEADREDQPQHF
TRBV10-3,TRBJ2-4,.,.,CAISESSLDIQYF